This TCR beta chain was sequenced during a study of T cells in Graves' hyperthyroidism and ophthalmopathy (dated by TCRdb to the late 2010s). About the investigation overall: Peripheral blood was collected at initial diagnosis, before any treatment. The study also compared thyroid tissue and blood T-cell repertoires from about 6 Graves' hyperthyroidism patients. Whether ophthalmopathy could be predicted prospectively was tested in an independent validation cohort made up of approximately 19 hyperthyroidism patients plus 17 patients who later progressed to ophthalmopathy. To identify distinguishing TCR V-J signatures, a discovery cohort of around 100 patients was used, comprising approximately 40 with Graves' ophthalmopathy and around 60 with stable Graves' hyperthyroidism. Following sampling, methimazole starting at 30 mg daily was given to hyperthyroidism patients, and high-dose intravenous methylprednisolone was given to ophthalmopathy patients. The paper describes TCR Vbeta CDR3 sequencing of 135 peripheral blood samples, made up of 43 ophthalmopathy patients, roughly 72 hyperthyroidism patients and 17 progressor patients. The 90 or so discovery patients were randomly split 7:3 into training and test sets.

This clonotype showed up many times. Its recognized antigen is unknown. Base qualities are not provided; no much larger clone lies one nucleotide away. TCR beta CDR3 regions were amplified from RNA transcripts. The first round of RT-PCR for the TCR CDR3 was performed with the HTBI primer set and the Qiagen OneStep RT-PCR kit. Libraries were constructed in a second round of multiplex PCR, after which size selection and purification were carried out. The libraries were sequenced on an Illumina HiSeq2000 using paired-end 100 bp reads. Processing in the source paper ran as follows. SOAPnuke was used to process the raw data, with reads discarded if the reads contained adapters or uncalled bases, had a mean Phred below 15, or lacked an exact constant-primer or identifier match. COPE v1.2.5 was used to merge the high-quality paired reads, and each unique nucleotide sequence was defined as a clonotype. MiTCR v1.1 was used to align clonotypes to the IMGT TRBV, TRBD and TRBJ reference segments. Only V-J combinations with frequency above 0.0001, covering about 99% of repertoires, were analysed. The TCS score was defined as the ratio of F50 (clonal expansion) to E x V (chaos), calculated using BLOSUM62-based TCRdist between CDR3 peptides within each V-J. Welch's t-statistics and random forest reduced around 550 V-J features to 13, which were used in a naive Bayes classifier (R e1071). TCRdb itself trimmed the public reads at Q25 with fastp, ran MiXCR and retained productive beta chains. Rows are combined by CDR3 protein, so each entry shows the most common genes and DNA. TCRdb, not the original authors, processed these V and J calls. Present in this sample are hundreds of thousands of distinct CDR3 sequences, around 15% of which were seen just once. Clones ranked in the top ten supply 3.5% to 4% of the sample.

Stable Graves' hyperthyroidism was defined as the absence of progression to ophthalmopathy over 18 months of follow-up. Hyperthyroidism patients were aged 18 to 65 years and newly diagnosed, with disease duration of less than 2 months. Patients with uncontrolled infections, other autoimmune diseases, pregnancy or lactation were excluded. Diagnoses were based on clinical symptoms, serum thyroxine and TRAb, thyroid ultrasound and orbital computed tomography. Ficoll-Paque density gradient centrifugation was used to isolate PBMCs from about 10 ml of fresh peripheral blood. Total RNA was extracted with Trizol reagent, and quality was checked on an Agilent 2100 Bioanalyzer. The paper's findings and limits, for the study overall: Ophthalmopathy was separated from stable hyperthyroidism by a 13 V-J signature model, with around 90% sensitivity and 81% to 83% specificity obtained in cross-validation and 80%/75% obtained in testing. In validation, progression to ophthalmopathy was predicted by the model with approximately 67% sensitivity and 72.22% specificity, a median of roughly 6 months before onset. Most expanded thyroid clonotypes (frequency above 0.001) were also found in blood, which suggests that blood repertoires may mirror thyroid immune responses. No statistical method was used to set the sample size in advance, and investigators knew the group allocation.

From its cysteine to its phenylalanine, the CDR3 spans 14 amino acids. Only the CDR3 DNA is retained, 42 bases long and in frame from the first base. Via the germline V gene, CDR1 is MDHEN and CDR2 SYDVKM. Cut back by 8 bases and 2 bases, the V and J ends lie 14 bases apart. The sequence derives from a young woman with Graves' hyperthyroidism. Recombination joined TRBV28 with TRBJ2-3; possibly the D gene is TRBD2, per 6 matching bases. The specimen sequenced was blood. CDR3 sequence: CASGLSSYTDTQYF. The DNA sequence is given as TGTGCCAGCGGACTAAGCTCCTACACAGATACGCAGTATTTT. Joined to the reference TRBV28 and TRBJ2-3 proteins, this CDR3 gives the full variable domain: DVKVTQSSRYLVKRTGEKVFLECVQDMDHENMFWYRQDPGLGLRLIYFSYDVKMKEKGDIPEGYSVSREKKERFSLILESASTNQTSMYLCASGLSSYTDTQYFGPGTRLTVL.